A single sample is the source of the 19 T cell receptor beta chains below, sequenced in a study of PD-1 blockade in classical Hodgkin lymphoma. TCRdb keeps only in-frame clones here, not all; method: immunoSEQ multiplex PCR. The top ten clones hold 20% to 25% of a sample with 20,000 or so clones, 65% to 80% of them seen once. Time point described: cycle 4 day 1 (C4D1), after more than five weeks of nivolumab. Brentuximab vedotin exposure varied, and every patient relapsed after autologous stem cell transplantation. Specimen: peripheral blood mononuclear cells (PBMCs), collected before the fourth cycle of nivolumab. The receptors originated from a human donor with classical Hodgkin lymphoma.

This clone has more than one count but fewer than ten. One junction end disagrees with the germline gene, perhaps due to a read error. CDR3 nucleotides: TGTGCCAGCAGCTTGCCGACCGGGACTAGCGGAGATTTT. Amino acids: CASSLPTGTSGDF. This rearrangement joins TRBV11-2 to TRBJ2-3; TRBD2 matches 11 bases. Germline-derived CDR1 and CDR2 are SGHAT and FQNNGV. The CDR3 runs to 13 residues.

This rearrangement joins TRBV19 to TRBJ2-5; TRBD2 aligns across 12 bases. The CDR3 has 14 amino acids. CDR1 is LNHDA and CDR2 is SQIVND in the germline V gene (reference sequence). V trimming: 6 bases; J trimming: 5 bases; junction bases outside the gene matches: 4. CDR3 in amino acids: CASRLAGGYETQYF. The CDR3 DNA is TGTGCCAGTAGACTAGCGGGGGGATACGAGACCCAGTACTTC. Full variable domain (remainder filled in from reference TRBV19 and TRBJ2-5): DGGITQSPKYLFRKEGQNVTLSCEQNLNHDAMYWYRQDPGQGLRLIYYSQIVNDFQKGDIAEGYSVSREKKESFPLTVTSAQKNPTAFYLCASRLAGGYETQYFGPGTRLLVL.

The chain couples TRBV11-2 to TRBJ2-7, with a weak D call TRBD2 (5 bases). This CDR3 has 16 amino acids. The V end lost 0 bases, the J end lost 4 bases, and 16 bases lay between the germline ends. Germline V gives CDR1 SGHAT, CDR2 FQNNGV. CDR3 sequence: CASSLDQLASTYEQYF. The CDR3 nucleotides read TGTGCCAGCAGCTTAGATCAGCTAGCCTCGACTTACGAGCAGTACTTC.

This clone has more than one count but fewer than ten. V gene TRBV29-1 combines with J gene TRBJ1-2, with D possibly matching TRBD1 (5 bases). The CDR3 has 11 amino acids. Between the trimmed V and J ends, which lost 2 bases and 9 bases, there was a span of 10 bases. Germline CDR1 reads SQVTM; CDR2 reads ANQGSEA. CDR3 DNA: TGCAGCGTTGAACCAGGGAGAAGCTACACCTTC. Its translation is CSVEPGRSYTF.

The rearrangement joins TRBV28 to TRBJ2-7; possible D gene TRBD1, 7 bases. Germline CDR1 and CDR2: MDHEN and SYDVKM. The CDR3 is 15 residues long. Trimming removed 3 bases at V and 3 bases at J, with 15 bases between. This CDR3 is CASSFPQGGLYEQYF. The CDR3 DNA sequence: TGTGCCAGCAGTTTCCCGCAGGGGGGCCTCTACGAGCAGTACTTC. The complete variable domain, with remaining parts taken from reference TRBV28 and TRBJ2-7, reads DVKVTQSSRYLVKRTGEKVFLECVQDMDHENMFWYRQDPGLGLRLIYFSYDVKMKEKGDIPEGYSVSREKKERFSLILESASTNQTSMYLCASSFPQGGLYEQYFGPGTRLTVT.

The chain couples TRBV5-6 to TRBJ2-7; D may correspond to TRBD1 or TRBD2 (5 bases each). The CDR3 length is 17 residues. From germline, CDR1 is SGHDT and CDR2 YYEEEE. Trimming pared 4 bases from V and 2 bases from J, leaving 22 bases between. CDR3 nucleotide sequence: TGTGCCAGCAGCCCGCCCCGAGGGGCAAGGCCGACCTACGAGCAGTACTTC. Amino acids: CASSPPRGARPTYEQYF.

This CDR3 reads CASSPPIGDRGKLFF. CDR3 sequence (DNA): TGTGCCAGCAGCCCCCCAATAGGGGATAGGGGAAAACTGTTTTTT. This chain uses TRBV28 with TRBJ1-4; D is perhaps TRBD1 (5 bases). Germline CDR1 reads MDHEN; CDR2 reads SYDVKM. Trimming cost V 6 bases and J 10 bases, with 21 bases left between them. The CDR3 totals 15 residues.

This chain links TRBV6-9 with TRBJ1-5; D is unresolved. CDR1 and CDR2 (germline): MNHGY, SVAAGI. This CDR3 contains 15 residues. V was clipped by 4 bases and J by 4 bases, with 14 bases between them. Written as DNA, the CDR3 is TGTGCCAGCAGTTCCGTGTCGGGGAGTAATCAGCCCCAGCATTTT. Protein sequence: CASSSVSGSNQPQHF.

CDR3 DNA: TGTGCCAGCAGCGAAAAGGGGGCAGTTAGCACAGATACGCAGTATTTT. Translating gives CASSEKGAVSTDTQYF. J is TRBJ2-3 and V is TRBV13; 7 nucleotides align to TRBD1. This CDR3 has 16 residues. Germline CDR1 is PRHDT and CDR2 is FYEKMQ (reference sequence). The junction had 8 bases not matched to a gene; V was cut back by 5 bases and J by 0 bases.

The chain has TRBV10-2 and TRBJ2-2; D call uncertain. V was pared by 6 bases and J by 0 bases, with 8 bases between. Germline CDR1 is WSHSY and CDR2 is SAAADI. The CDR3 consists of 14 residues. The chain's CDR3 is CASRLNSNTGELFF. CDR3 DNA sequence: TGCGCCAGCAGACTTAATTCGAACACCGGGGAGCTGTTTTTT.

This chain uses TRBV25-1 with TRBJ2-5; 7 nucleotides line up with TRBD1. CDR1 and CDR2 (germline): MGHDK, SYGVNS. Germline trimming cut 7 bases from V and 1 base from J; bases unmatched to any gene: 9. This CDR3 has 15 amino acids. The CDR3 loop is CASKGDSTFQETQYF. CDR3 in DNA: TGTGCCAGCAAAGGGGACAGCACTTTCCAAGAGACCCAGTACTTC.

The V call is TRBV6-1, the J call TRBJ1-1; no firm D call. V lost 6 bases, J lost 4 bases, and 12 bases lay in between. Germline lookup yields CDR1 MNHNS and CDR2 SASEGT. This CDR3 comprises 13 residues. The CDR3 region is CASSVQGGTEAFF. In DNA form, the CDR3 reads TGTGCCAGCAGCGTACAAGGAGGCACTGAAGCTTTCTTT.

The V and J genes are TRBV30 and TRBJ2-7; TRBD2 might be the D (5 bases). V was trimmed by 8 bases and J by 6 bases, leaving 26 bases between them. This CDR3 has 15 amino acids. Germline-derived CDR1 and CDR2 are GTSNPN and SVGIG (reference sequence). The DNA for the CDR3 is TGTGCCACCGGCCCCCCTAGCCCATCAAGTAGCGAGCAGTACTTC. Encoded protein: CATGPPSPSSSEQYF.

The V gene is TRBV2, the J gene TRBJ2-2; 11 bases are a match to TRBD2. The CDR3 runs 16 residues. J gave up 4 bases and V 1 base, and 2 bases lay outside the gene matches. Germline values: CDR1 SNHLY, CDR2 FYNNEI. CDR3 amino acids: CASSEVSGGATGELFF. In DNA form, the CDR3 reads TGTGCCAGCAGTGAAGTTAGCGGGGGGGCCACCGGGGAGCTGTTTTTT. Full variable domain (missing parts from reference TRBV2 and TRBJ2-2): EPEVTQTPSHQVTQMGQEVILRCVPISNHLYFYWYRQILGQKVEFLVSFYNNEISEKSEIFDDQFSVERPDGSNFTLKIRSTKLEDSAMYFCASSEVSGGATGELFFGEGSRLTVL.

This chain connects TRBV7-2 to TRBJ1-3; unclear D gene. Deletions cut 5 bases from V and 0 bases from J, with 17 bases between. The CDR3 spans 17 residues. Per germline, CDR1 SGHTA and CDR2 FQGNSA. This chain's CDR3 is CASSPTGGGSSGNTIYF. CDR3 nucleotides: TGTGCCAGCAGCCCCACCGGTGGAGGGAGCTCTGGAAACACCATATATTTT.

Note on this clone: The same CDR3 can be traced to other DNA sequences in this sample. The chain has TRBV19 and TRBJ2-6, with D unclear. Germline-derived CDR1 and CDR2 are LNHDA and SQIVND (reference sequence). The CDR3 contains 16 residues. V lost 3 bases to trimming and J lost 0 bases, with 9 bases between them. The CDR3 sequence is CASSILGISGANVLTF. Written as DNA, the CDR3 is TGTGCCAGTAGTATCTTGGGGATCTCTGGGGCCAACGTCCTGACTTTC.

The chain links TRBV4-3 to TRBJ1-4; 8 bases align to TRBD1. J was trimmed by 6 bases and V by 3 bases; bases with no gene match: 6. The germline V gene has CDR1 LGHNA and CDR2 YSLEER. The CDR3 consists of 15 residues. The CDR3 region is CASSQTGAKYEKLFF. CDR3 coding DNA: TGCGCCAGCAGCCAGACAGGGGCCAAGTATGAAAAACTGTTTTTT.

This chain links TRBV9 with TRBJ1-2; D is undetermined. The V and J ends lost 0 bases and 8 bases respectively, with 11 bases between them. CDR1 SGDLS and CDR2 YYNGEE come from the germline V gene. The CDR3 consists of 13 residues. CDR3 coding DNA: TGTGCCAGCAGCGTAGAGGATAGACACGGCTACACCTTC. It translates to CASSVEDRHGYTF. The whole variable domain, filled in from reference TRBV9 and TRBJ1-2, reads DSGVTQTPKHLITATGQRVTLRCSPRSGDLSVYWYQQSLDQGLQFLIQYYNGEERAKGNILERFSAQQFPDLHSELNLSSLELGDSALYFCASSVEDRHGYTFGSGTRLTVV.

This chain connects TRBV6-5 to TRBJ1-3; TRBD1 matches 8 bases. The V segment lost 6 bases and the J segment 4 bases; nucleotides outside the gene matches: 5. Germline values: CDR1 MNHEY, CDR2 SVGAGI. The CDR3 has 14 residues. The DNA for the CDR3 is TGTGCCAGCAGGCAGGGGGCGCAGGGAAACACCATATATTTT. Protein: CASRQGAQGNTIYF.